The present T cell receptor beta chain was sequenced within a study of T-cell memory formation after mild COVID-19. The TCR alpha and TCR beta cDNA libraries, bearing sample barcodes and UMIs, were generated by 5'RACE using constant-segment primers. TCRdb reanalysed the 5' RACE reads using MiXCR and keeps one entry per CDR3 protein. Of some 88,000 distinct CDR3 sequences listed, approximately 23% are singletons. The CDR3 has 14 amino acids. The V end was cut by 4 bases, the J end by 4 bases, with 13 bases between. CDR1 is SGHTA and CDR2 is FQGNSA in the germline V gene. J is TRBJ2-5 and V is TRBV7-2, with D perhaps matching TRBD1 or TRBD2 (5 bases each). The source of this sequence is a man younger than 35 who had mild COVID-19 (a few samples of this study predate the infection). Cell type and time point are not known. Sequenced material: PBMCs or a T cell subset sorted from them (not recorded which). CDR3 amino acids: CASSSTGLRETQYF. CDR3 DNA sequence: TGTGCCAGCAGCTCTACGGGGCTGAGAGAGACCCAGTACTTC.